The present T cell receptor (beta chain) was sequenced within a study of CD8+ T cells in alopecia areata. Background on the study: Tofacitinib was given for 6 to 18 months, then stopped for 6 months. Severity of treated patients was scored by affected scalp percentage. Broader study findings: While patients received tofacitinib, many expanded lesional clones remained present in scalp and blood. Uncertainty remains about how baseline CD8+ expansion links to response, with one nonresponder.

Sequencing relied on a cDNA template that was reverse transcribed from extracted RNA. This table comes from immunoSEQ multiplex PCR, and its TCRdb copy is limited to in-frame clones, with some not included. This sample has around 150,000 clones, with roughly 60% found just once. This clone occurred a few times. Its antigen is undetermined. Treatment of the sample: oral pan-JAK inhibitor, 5-10 mg twice daily. CDR1 and CDR2 (germline): SQVTM, ANQGSEA. V shed 3 bases, J shed 0 bases, and the junction held 10 bases outside the gene matches. The CDR3 is made up of 18 amino acids. This receptor was taken from a human donor with alopecia areata. Sequenced material: CD4+ T cells sorted from blood, taken at week 24, from a patient treated with tofacitinib. This chain uses TRBV29-1 with TRBJ2-6; the match to TRBD1 covers 8 bases. In DNA form, the CDR3 reads TGCAGCGTTGAGGAGCGACAGGGGTTGACCTCTGGGGCCAACGTCCTGACTTTC. This encodes CSVEERQGLTSGANVLTF. Supplemented by reference TRBV29-1 and TRBJ2-6, the full variable domain reads SAVISQKPSRDICQRGTSLTIQCQVDSQVTMMFWYRQQPGQSLTLIATANQGSEATYESGFVIDKFPISRPNLTFSTLTVSNMSPEDSSIYLCSVEERQGLTSGANVLTFGAGSRLTVL.